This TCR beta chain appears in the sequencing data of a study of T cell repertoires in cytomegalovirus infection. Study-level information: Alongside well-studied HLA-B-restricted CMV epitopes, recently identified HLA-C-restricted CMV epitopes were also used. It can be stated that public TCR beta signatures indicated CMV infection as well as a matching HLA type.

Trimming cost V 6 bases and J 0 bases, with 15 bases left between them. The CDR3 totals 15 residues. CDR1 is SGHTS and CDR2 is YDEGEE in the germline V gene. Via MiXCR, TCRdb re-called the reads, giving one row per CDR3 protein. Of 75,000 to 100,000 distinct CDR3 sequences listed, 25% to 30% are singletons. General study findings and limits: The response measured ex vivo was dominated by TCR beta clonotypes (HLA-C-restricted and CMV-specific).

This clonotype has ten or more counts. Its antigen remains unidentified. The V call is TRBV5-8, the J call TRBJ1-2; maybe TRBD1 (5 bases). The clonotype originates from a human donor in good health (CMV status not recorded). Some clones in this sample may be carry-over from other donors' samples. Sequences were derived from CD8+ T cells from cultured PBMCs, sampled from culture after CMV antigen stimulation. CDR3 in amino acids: CASNSPSRANYGYTF. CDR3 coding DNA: TGTGCCAGCAACTCCCCCTCCAGGGCTAACTATGGCTACACCTTC.